Each of the 27 T cell receptor beta chains below was sequenced from the same sample in a study of tumor-infiltrating lymphocytes in localized non-small cell lung cancer. Produced via immunoSEQ multiplex PCR; TCRdb's table is partial and in-frame only. The sample contains about 14,000 clones, around four fifths of which appear only once. What was sequenced was lung tumor tissue. The receptors stem from a human donor with non-small cell lung cancer.

CDR3 loop: CASSLRESGRGTEAFF. The CDR3 region has the DNA TGTGCCAGCAGCCTCAGAGAGTCGGGGAGGGGAACTGAAGCTTTCTTT. The genes are TRBV7-8 and TRBJ1-1; a possible D gene is TRBD1 (5 bases). V was pared by 5 bases and J by 5 bases, with 21 bases between. Germline V lookup: CDR1 SGHVS, CDR2 FQNEAQ. This CDR3 has 16 amino acids.

The rearrangement links TRBV2 to TRBJ1-1, with D possibly TRBD1 on 5 matching bases. The CDR3 sequence is 15 residues long. The V end was cut by 6 bases, the J end by 4 bases, with 18 bases between. CDR1 and CDR2 from the germline V gene are SNHLY and FYNNEI. The CDR3 loop is CASRSGSTGGTEAFF. The CDR3 coding sequence is TGTGCCAGCAGGTCAGGGTCCACGGGGGGCACTGAAGCTTTCTTT. Drawing the rest from reference TRBV2 and TRBJ1-1, the complete variable domain is EPEVTQTPSHQVTQMGQEVILRCVPISNHLYFYWYRQILGQKVEFLVSFYNNEISEKSEIFDDQFSVERPDGSNFTLKIRSTKLEDSAMYFCASRSGSTGGTEAFFGQGTRLTVV.

V is TRBV5-4 and J is TRBJ1-2; maybe TRBD1 (5 bases). CDR3 size: 15 residues. V was trimmed by 0 bases and J by 8 bases, leaving 17 bases between them. CDR1 is SGHNT, CDR2 YYREEE, per germline (reference sequence). CDR3 sequence (DNA): TGTGCCAGCAGCTTGGCCGTCGGGGGTAGTCAAGGCTACACCTTC. Translation: CASSLAVGGSQGYTF.

This clone was counted only a few times. V and J are TRBV2 and TRBJ2-7; a possible D gene is TRBD2 (5 bases). Deletions cut 9 bases from V and 2 bases from J, with 17 bases between. The CDR3 totals 14 residues. Germline CDR1 SNHLY, CDR2 FYNNEI. CDR3 amino acids: CASLREGSAYEQYF. The CDR3 DNA is TGTGCCAGTTTGAGAGAGGGCTCGGCCTACGAGCAGTACTTC. The variable domain in full, with the rest retrieved from reference TRBV2 and TRBJ2-7, is EPEVTQTPSHQVTQMGQEVILRCVPISNHLYFYWYRQILGQKVEFLVSFYNNEISEKSEIFDDQFSVERPDGSNFTLKIRSTKLEDSAMYFCASLREGSAYEQYFGPGTRLTVT.

This CDR3 is CASRTGGGNTIYF. CDR3 sequence (DNA): TGTGCCAGCAGGACAGGGGGCGGAAACACCATATATTTT. The chain recombines TRBV6-6 with TRBJ1-3; 10 positions match TRBD1. Germline V gene sequence: CDR1 MNHNY, CDR2 SVGAGI (reference sequence). The junction had 0 bases not matched to a gene; V was cut back by 6 bases and J by 4 bases. The CDR3 contains 13 residues.

The gene calls are TRBV2 and TRBJ2-1; TRBD2 matches 9 bases. The CDR3 is made up of 18 amino acids. V lost 2 bases to trimming and J lost 0 bases; unmatched junction nucleotides: 8. The germline V gene has CDR1 SNHLY and CDR2 FYNNEI. CDR3 protein: CASSETSGGPRSYNEQFF. In DNA, the CDR3 is TGTGCCAGCAGTGAAACCAGCGGGGGGCCTCGCTCCTACAATGAGCAGTTCTTC.

This clone was counted once. The rearrangement joins TRBV29-1 to TRBJ2-2; no clear D gene. Germline values: CDR1 SQVTM, CDR2 ANQGSEA. V was cut by 4 bases and J by 1 base, with 7 bases left in between. This CDR3 contains 13 residues. DNA of the CDR3: TGCAGCGTTGGGACGGTGAACACCGGGGAGCTGTTTTTT. It yields the protein CSVGTVNTGELFF.

Concerning this clone itself: An end of the junction differs from the germline gene, which may be a read error. The chain combines TRBV19 with TRBJ1-4; D is ambiguous. Germline CDR1 and CDR2: LNHDA and SQIVND (reference sequence). The CDR3 is made up of 14 amino acids. This CDR3 reads CASSTRGTSEKLFF. The CDR3 DNA follows: TGTGCCAGTAGTACACGGGGAACTAGTGAAAAACTGTTTTTT.

The genes are TRBV11-1 and TRBJ1-2, with 10 positions matching TRBD1. There are 13 residues in the CDR3. The V gene's germline CDR1 is SGHAT and CDR2 FQDESV (reference sequence). Germline trimming cut 5 bases from V and 8 bases from J; bases unmatched to any gene: 5. CDR3 in amino acids: CASSQDRGSGYTF. DNA of the CDR3: TGTGCCAGCAGCCAGGACAGGGGGAGCGGCTACACCTTC.

This sequence joins TRBV29-1 and TRBJ1-2; TRBD1 agrees at 8 bases. V shed 7 bases, J shed 8 bases, and the junction held 18 bases outside the gene matches. The CDR3 runs 15 residues. Germline V CDR1 and CDR2: SQVTM, ANQGSEA. The CDR3 bases are TGCAGCGCCGGATACCCCCTTGGACAGGGTGGAGGCTACACCTTC. Translated, it gives CSAGYPLGQGGGYTF.

This clone has a handful of counts. V gene TRBV18 combines with J gene TRBJ2-4; 10 bases are a match to TRBD2. CDR1 and CDR2 (germline): KGHSH, LQKENI. V lost 0 bases, J lost 1 base, and 12 bases stayed unmatched. There are 20 residues in the CDR3. The DNA of the CDR3 is TGTGCCAGCTCACCACCTCGGACTAGCGGATCCACTGCGGCCAAAAACATTCAGTACTTC. Translation gives CASSPPRTSGSTAAKNIQYF.

The chain links TRBV5-1 to TRBJ2-1; maybe TRBD2 (5 bases). V was clipped by 9 bases and J by 3 bases, with 10 bases between them. The CDR3 spans 12 residues. The germline V gene has CDR1 SGHRS and CDR2 YFSETQ. CDR3 DNA: TGCGCCACCCGGGAAAACTACAATGAGCAGTTCTTC. It yields the protein CATRENYNEQFF.

The J gene is TRBJ2-3, the V gene TRBV5-4; D gene unclear. Germline V lookup: CDR1 SGHNT, CDR2 YYREEE (reference sequence). The V end lost 0 bases, the J end lost 1 base, and 9 bases lay between the germline ends. The CDR3 has 15 amino acids. CDR3 nucleotide sequence: TGTGCCAGCAGCTTGGTGGTAGTACGCACAGATACGCAGTATTTT. Translated, it gives CASSLVVVRTDTQYF. The entire variable domain, with the rest obtained from reference TRBV5-4 and TRBJ2-3, is as follows: ETGVTQSPTHLIKTRGQQVTLRCSSQSGHNTVSWYQQALGQGPQFIFQYYREEENGRGNFPPRFSGLQFPNYSSELNVNALELDDSALYLCASSLVVVRTDTQYFGPGTRLTVL.

The genes are TRBV29-1 and TRBJ2-2; D may match TRBD1 or TRBD2 (6 bases each). CDR1 is SQVTM, CDR2 ANQGSEA, per germline. The CDR3 has 15 amino acids. V was clipped by 4 bases and J by 0 bases, with 12 bases between them. In nucleotides, the CDR3 is TGCAGCGTTGTGGGGGGCTCCGCGAACACCGGGGAGCTGTTTTTT. It encodes CSVVGGSANTGELFF.

This chain joins TRBV10-3 and TRBJ2-7; the D gene could be TRBD1 or TRBD2 (5 bases each). Trimming pared 4 bases from V and 6 bases from J, leaving 19 bases between. Per germline, CDR1 ENHRY and CDR2 SYGVKD. This CDR3 contains 15 residues. The CDR3 DNA is TGTGCCATCAGTGTAAGACTGGGGGAGAAACGCGAGCAGTACTTC. Encoded protein: CAISVRLGEKREQYF.

This chain links TRBV6-1 with TRBJ2-7; D may match TRBD1 or TRBD2 (5 bases each). Between the trimmed V and J ends, which lost 6 bases and 0 bases, there was a span of 15 bases. This CDR3 has 15 amino acids. Germline values: CDR1 MNHNS, CDR2 SASEGT. CDR3 region: CASRFSGTSSYEQYF. The CDR3, as DNA: TGTGCCAGCAGGTTTTCAGGGACGAGCTCCTACGAGCAGTACTTC.

The chain uses TRBV6-1 and TRBJ2-6, with 11 bases lining up with TRBD1. CDR1 and CDR2 (germline): MNHNS, SASEGT. This CDR3 is built from 17 residues. The ends lost 3 bases at V and 0 bases at J; junction bases unmatched: 1. The CDR3 sequence is CASSEGTGGSGANVLTF. CDR3 bases: TGTGCCAGCAGTGAGGGGACAGGGGGCTCTGGGGCCAACGTCCTGACTTTC.

V usage is TRBV19 and J usage is TRBJ1-1; a possible D gene is TRBD1 (6 bases). The length of the CDR3 is 14 residues. Trimming left V 5 bases short and J 1 base short, with 11 bases between. Germline V gene data show CDR1 as LNHDA and CDR2 as SQIVND (reference sequence). CDR3 nucleotide sequence: TGTGCCAGTAGTTTGGTACAGGGGAACACTGAAGCTTTCTTT. This codes for CASSLVQGNTEAFF.

The chain joins TRBV27 to TRBJ2-2; D gene ambiguous. CDR1 and CDR2 (germline): MNHEY, SMNVEV (reference sequence). The CDR3 spans 13 residues. Trimming stripped 6 bases from V and 4 bases from J, with 9 bases between. Here the CDR3 DNA reads TGTGCCAGCAGGGACGGAAGCACCGGGGAGCTGTTTTTT. Translating it yields CASRDGSTGELFF.

The gene calls are TRBV19 and TRBJ1-2; 7 positions match TRBD1. The CDR3 spans 12 residues. Germline values: CDR1 LNHDA, CDR2 SQIVND (reference sequence). After removal of 4 bases from V and 5 bases from J, the junction contained 1 base not matched to a gene. CDR3 loop: CASSKTGYGYTF. The CDR3 DNA follows: TGTGCCAGTAGTAAGACAGGGTATGGCTACACCTTC.

This chain joins TRBV2 and TRBJ1-5; no clear D. The CDR3 length is 14 residues. CDR1 and CDR2 from the germline V gene are SNHLY and FYNNEI. The V end was cut by 5 bases, the J end by 6 bases, with 14 bases between. The CDR3 loop is CASSPSDRSQPQHF. In DNA form, the CDR3 reads TGTGCCAGCAGTCCAAGCGACCGGAGTCAGCCCCAGCATTTT.

This clone showed up just a few times. The V gene is TRBV9, the J gene TRBJ1-1; no firm D call. Trimming removed 0 bases from V and 0 bases from J, with 6 bases in between. This CDR3 has 14 amino acids. The V gene's germline CDR1 is SGDLS and CDR2 YYNGEE. The DNA for the CDR3 is TGTGCCAGCAGCGTAGCAGCCTTGAACACTGAAGCTTTCTTT. Protein: CASSVAALNTEAFF.

The rearrangement joins TRBV2 to TRBJ2-6, with TRBD1 matching over 9 bases. Germline CDR1 is SNHLY and CDR2 is FYNNEI. Trimming at V came to 8 bases and at J to 0 bases, leaving 5 bases not matched to a gene. The CDR3 length is 16 residues. CDR3 DNA: TGTGCCAGCGGGGGACAGGGTTTCTCTGGGGCCAACGTCCTGACTTTC. Translation: CASGGQGFSGANVLTF.

The V gene is TRBV5-5, the J gene TRBJ2-7; tentative D call: TRBD2 (5 bases). V was clipped by 4 bases and J by 0 bases, with 14 bases between them. Per germline, CDR1 SGHKS and CDR2 YYEKEE (reference sequence). The CDR3 runs to 15 residues. CDR3 coding DNA: TGTGCCAGCAGCGGCGGGCAGACCTCCTCCTACGAGCAGTACTTC. As protein: CASSGGQTSSYEQYF.

The chain carries TRBV20-1 and TRBJ2-7; D is ambiguous. This CDR3 is 11 amino acids long. Trimming left V 3 bases short and J 2 bases short, with 5 bases between. Germline CDR1 is DFQATT and CDR2 is SNEGSKA (reference sequence). CDR3 loop: CSARTTYEQYF. DNA for the CDR3: TGCAGTGCTAGGACGACCTACGAGCAGTACTTC.

This chain joins TRBV6-6 and TRBJ2-1; the match to TRBD2 covers 13 bases. Per germline, CDR1 MNHNY and CDR2 SVGAGI (reference sequence). This CDR3 has 15 residues. The V and J ends lost 4 bases and 7 bases, in that order; junction bases with no gene match: 4. CDR3 sequence reads: CASSSGLAGMNEQFF. In nucleotides, the CDR3 is TGTGCCAGCAGTTCGGGACTAGCGGGGATGAATGAGCAGTTCTTC.

The chain is built from TRBV4-1 and TRBJ2-5; 10 bases line up with TRBD1. Per germline, CDR1 MGHRA and CDR2 YSYEKL. This CDR3 is 14 amino acids long. Losses at the gene ends were 2 bases for V and 8 bases for J; bases not matched to a gene: 5. This chain's CDR3 is CASSQWGTGDTQYF. The CDR3 nucleotides read TGCGCCAGCAGCCAATGGGGGACAGGGGATACCCAGTACTTC.